Here is one T cell receptor (beta chain) with its context. Its target is not known. Germline V gives CDR1 SEHNR, CDR2 FQNEAQ (reference sequence). The V end was cut by 2 bases, the J end by 5 bases, with 7 bases between. The CDR3 runs 13 residues. The sample belongs to a study of beta chain features in type 1 diabetes. Regarding the study as a whole: A cDNA-based sequencing approach could over-represent cells with high TCR expression. Relative to healthy donors, patients appeared to have naive, central memory and Treg TCRB repertoires that were more similar.

The sequenced template was cDNA made from the entire isolated RNA. Measured with immunoSEQ multiplex PCR; TCRdb has only the in-frame clones, and not every one. The sample has about 300,000 clones, under 8.5% seen once. This clonotype was obtained from a woman aged 18-29 years in good health. The chain couples TRBV7-9 to TRBJ2-4; TRBD2 might be the D (6 bases). Sequencing was performed on central memory CD4+ T cells from blood. DNA of the CDR3: TGTGCCAGCAGCTTAAGGAGGGAAAACATTCAGTACTTC. It specifies CASSLRRENIQYF.